These 4 T cell receptor beta chains were sequenced from one sample in a study of shared clonotypes between healthy human individuals. Libraries were prepared by immunoSEQ multiplex PCR; TCRdb keeps only in-frame clonotypes and omits some of them. The sample holds roughly 2.5 million clones, roughly 92% seen once. The specimen sequenced was naive CD4+ T cells sorted from blood. Subset reported: CD45RA+ positively selected. These receptors were taken from a man aged 18-30 years in good health.

This chain links TRBV6-5 with TRBJ2-3; 13 nucleotides agree with TRBD2. The junction had 7 bases not matched to a gene; V was cut back by 4 bases and J by 6 bases. Germline CDR1 is MNHEY and CDR2 is SVGAGI. The CDR3 is 16 amino acids. This CDR3 reads CASSLGLAGEWDTQYF. Written as DNA, the CDR3 is TGTGCCAGCAGTTTAGGACTAGCGGGAGAGTGGGATACGCAGTATTTT.

The genes are TRBV6-6 and TRBJ2-5; D may correspond to TRBD1 or TRBD2 (5 bases each). With 5 bases removed from V and 7 bases from J, the gap between germline ends came to 11 bases. CDR3 length: 12 residues. Per the germline V gene, CDR1 is MNHNY and CDR2 is SVGAGI (reference sequence). DNA for the CDR3: TGTGCCAGCAGTGGGACGTCGGGGACCCAGTACTTC. This encodes CASSGTSGTQYF.

Turning to this clone: Compared with germline, one end of the junction differs, possibly owing to a read error. This CDR3 is CASSLAGDRGAVMIF. In DNA, the CDR3 is TGCGCCAGCAGCTTGGCCGGGGACAGAGGTGCGGTTATGATTTTT. V and J are TRBV5-1 and TRBJ1-4; 7 nucleotides match TRBD1. The CDR3 has 15 residues. The germline V gene encodes CDR1 SGHRS and CDR2 YFSETQ.

J is TRBJ2-1 and V is TRBV7-8, with D possibly TRBD1 on 5 matching bases. CDR3 length: 13 amino acids. V gave up 5 bases and J gave up 7 bases, with 12 bases separating them. Germline V gene data show CDR1 as SGHVS and CDR2 as FQNEAQ. DNA of the CDR3: TGTGCCAGCAGCCGAAAGGGGTCGAATGAGCAGTTCTTC. Translating gives CASSRKGSNEQFF.